The entry below gives a single T cell receptor (beta chain) sequence along with its context. The data originate from a study of shared clonotypes between healthy human individuals. Across the study: Each donor contributed plates that comprised three CD4 naive, three CD4 memory, two CD8 naive and one CD8 memory.

This table comes from immunoSEQ multiplex PCR, and its TCRdb copy is limited to in-frame clones, with some not included. The sample consists of roughly 2.4 million clones, approximately 94% of them appearing once. Healthy adults negative for HIV, lacking recent acute infections or vaccinations, served as donors. Only Caucasian adults living in Nashville, Tennessee made up the donor group. CD4+ cells were split into CD45RA+ naive and CD45RA-negative memory subsets. V was clipped by 4 bases and J by 2 bases; unmatched bases: 3. Germline V CDR1 and CDR2: MNHNS, SASEGT. The CDR3 has 15 residues. This receptor was identified in a young man in good health. V usage is TRBV6-1 and J usage is TRBJ2-3, with TRBD2 matching over 10 bases. The sample was naive CD4+ T cells sorted from blood. Subset indicated: CD45RA+ positively selected. CDR3 loop: CASSVTSGVTDTQYF. As DNA, the CDR3 is TGTGCCAGCAGTGTAACTAGCGGGGTCACAGATACGCAGTATTTT.